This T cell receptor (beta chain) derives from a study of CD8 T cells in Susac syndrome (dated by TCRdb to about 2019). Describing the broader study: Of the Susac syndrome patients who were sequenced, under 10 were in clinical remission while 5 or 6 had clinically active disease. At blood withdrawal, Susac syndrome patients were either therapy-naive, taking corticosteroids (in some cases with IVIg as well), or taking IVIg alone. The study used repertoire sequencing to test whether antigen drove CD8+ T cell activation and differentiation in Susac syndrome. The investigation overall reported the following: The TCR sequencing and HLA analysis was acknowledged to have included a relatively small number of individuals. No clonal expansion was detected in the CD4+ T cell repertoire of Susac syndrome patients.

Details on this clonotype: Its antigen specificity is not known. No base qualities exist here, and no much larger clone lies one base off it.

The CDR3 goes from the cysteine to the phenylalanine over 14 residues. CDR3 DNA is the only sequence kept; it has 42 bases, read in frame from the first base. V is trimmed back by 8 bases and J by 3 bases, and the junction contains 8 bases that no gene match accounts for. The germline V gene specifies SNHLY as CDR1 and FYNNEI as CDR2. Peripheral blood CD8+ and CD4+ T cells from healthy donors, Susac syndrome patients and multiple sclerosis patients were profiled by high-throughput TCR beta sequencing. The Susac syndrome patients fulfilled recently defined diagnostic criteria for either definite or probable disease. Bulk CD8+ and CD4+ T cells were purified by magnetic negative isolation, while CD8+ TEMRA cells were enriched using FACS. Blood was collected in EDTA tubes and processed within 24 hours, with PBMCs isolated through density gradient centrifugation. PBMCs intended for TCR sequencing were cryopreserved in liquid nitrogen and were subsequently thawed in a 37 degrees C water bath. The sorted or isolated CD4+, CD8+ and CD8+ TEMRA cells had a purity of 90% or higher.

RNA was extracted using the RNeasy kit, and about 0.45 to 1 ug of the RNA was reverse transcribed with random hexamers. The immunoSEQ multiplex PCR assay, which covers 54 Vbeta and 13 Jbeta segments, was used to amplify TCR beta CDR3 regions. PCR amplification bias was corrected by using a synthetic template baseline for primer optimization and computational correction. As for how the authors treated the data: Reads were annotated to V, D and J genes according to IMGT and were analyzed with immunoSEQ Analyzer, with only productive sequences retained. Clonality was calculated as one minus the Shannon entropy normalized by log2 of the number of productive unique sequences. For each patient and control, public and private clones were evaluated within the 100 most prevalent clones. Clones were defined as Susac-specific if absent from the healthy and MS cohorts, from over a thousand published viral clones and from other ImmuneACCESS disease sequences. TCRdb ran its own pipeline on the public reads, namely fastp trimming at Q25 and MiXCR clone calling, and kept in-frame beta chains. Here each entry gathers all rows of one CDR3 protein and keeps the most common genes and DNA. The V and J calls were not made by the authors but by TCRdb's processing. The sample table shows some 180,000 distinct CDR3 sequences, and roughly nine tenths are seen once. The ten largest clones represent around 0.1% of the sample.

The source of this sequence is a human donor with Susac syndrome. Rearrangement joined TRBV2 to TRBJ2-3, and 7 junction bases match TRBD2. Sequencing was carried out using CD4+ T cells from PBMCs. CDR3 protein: CASCREVGTDTQYF. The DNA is TGTGCCAGCTGCCGGGAGGTTGGGACAGATACGCAGTATTTT.